This is a list of T cell receptor beta chains from one sample in a study of cytomegalovirus exposure and HLA in healthy donors. Assay used: immunoSEQ multiplex PCR; TCRdb lists only in-frame clones, some missing. The table for this sample gives 60,000 to 65,000 clones. The specimen was PBMCs. These receptors all come from a man aged 30 to 39 in good health and CMV-seropositive. CDR3s leave out the opening cysteine and the closing phenylalanine or tryptophan.

CDR3aa | v_gene
SVEVAGGSTDTQY | TRBV29-1
ASSQEGQGEKLF | TRBV4-2
ASSVAGGSDNEQF | TRBV6-1
ASSVTWTGDYGYT | TRBV9
ASSLGTSYEQY | TRBV27
AWSVAWTSGSIETQY | TRBV30
ASSHGGATEAF | TRBV25-1
AWSVKPLPADTQY | TRBV30
ASSGTPRNNEQF | TRBV5-1
ASSTPRTGGDQETQY | TRBV19